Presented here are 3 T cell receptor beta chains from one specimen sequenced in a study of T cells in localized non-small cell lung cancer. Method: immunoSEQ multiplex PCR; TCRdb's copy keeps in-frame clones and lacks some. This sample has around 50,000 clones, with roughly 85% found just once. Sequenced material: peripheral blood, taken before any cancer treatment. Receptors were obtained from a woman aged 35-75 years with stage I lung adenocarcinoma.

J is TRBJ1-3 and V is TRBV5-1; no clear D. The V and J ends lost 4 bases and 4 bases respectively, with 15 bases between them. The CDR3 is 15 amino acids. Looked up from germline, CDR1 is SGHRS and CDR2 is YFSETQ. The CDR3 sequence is CASSGDTGGGNTIYF. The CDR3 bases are TGCGCCAGCAGCGGTGATACGGGTGGAGGAAACACCATATATTTT.

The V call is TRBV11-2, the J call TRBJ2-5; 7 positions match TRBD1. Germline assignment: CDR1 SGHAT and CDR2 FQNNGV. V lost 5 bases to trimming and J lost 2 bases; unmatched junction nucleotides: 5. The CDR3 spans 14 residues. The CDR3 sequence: CASSMTGPQETQYF. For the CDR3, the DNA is TGTGCCAGCAGCATGACAGGGCCTCAAGAGACCCAGTACTTC.

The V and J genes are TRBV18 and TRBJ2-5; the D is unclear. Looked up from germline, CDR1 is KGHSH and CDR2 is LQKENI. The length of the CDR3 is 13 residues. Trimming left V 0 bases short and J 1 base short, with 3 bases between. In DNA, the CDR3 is TGTGCCAGCTCACCACCTCTCCAAGAGACCCAGTACTTC. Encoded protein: CASSPPLQETQYF.